These 3 T cell receptor beta chains originate from one sample sequenced in a study of OX40 agonist ivuxolimab in advanced cancers. Profiling relied on immunoSEQ multiplex PCR, and the TCRdb table lists in-frame clones only, not all of them. The sample records roughly 70,000 clones, 75% to 85% being singletons. The specimen was CD4+ or CD8+ T cells sorted from blood, collected in a trial of the OX40 agonist ivuxolimab. Receptor source: an adult with an advanced solid tumor such as melanoma, head and neck, liver or kidney cancer.

This chain connects TRBV4-1 to TRBJ1-5; D unclear. Trimming removed 1 base at V and 6 bases at J, with 7 bases between. Per germline, CDR1 MGHRA and CDR2 YSYEKL. The CDR3 runs 13 residues. In nucleotides, the CDR3 is TGCGCCAGCAGCCAAGCAGTACGTCAGCCCCAGCATTTT. It yields the protein CASSQAVRQPQHF.

This clone occurred a few times. This sequence joins TRBV6-1 and TRBJ1-2, with D hard to call. The CDR3 runs to 12 residues. Looked up from germline, CDR1 is MNHNS and CDR2 is SASEGT. V was pared by 6 bases and J by 4 bases, with 9 bases between. CDR3 sequence reads: CASSGRFYGYTF. CDR3 nucleotide sequence: TGTGCCAGCAGCGGACGGTTCTATGGCTACACCTTC.

A few counts support this clone. The V call is TRBV6-5, the J call TRBJ1-6, with no clear D. From germline, CDR1 is MNHEY and CDR2 SVGAGI. V shed 8 bases and J shed 8 bases, with 4 bases lying between them. The CDR3 totals 10 residues. The CDR3 sequence: CASGDSPLHF. The CDR3 DNA sequence: TGTGCCAGCGGGGATTCACCCCTCCACTTT.